The clone carrying this T cell receptor beta chain was counted at least ten times. As yet, its antigen is unknown. What was amplified from RNA transcripts were TCR beta CDR3 regions. A set of HTBI primers served as the primers for a first-round RT-PCR of the TCR CDR3. TCRdb itself ran the multiplex PCR reads through MiXCR, one entry per CDR3 protein. The sample carries 20,000 to 30,000 distinct CDR3 sequences, 45% to 50% recorded once. It was 8 to 10 ml of fresh peripheral blood that supplied the PBMCs. The source of the sample is a study of T cells in Graves' hyperthyroidism and ophthalmopathy. On the study more broadly: The authors collected peripheral blood at initial diagnosis, before any treatment.

Study findings and constraints: In the blood, most expanded thyroid clonotypes above 0.001 appeared as well. A model built on 13 V-J features separated ophthalmopathy from stable hyperthyroidism.

The material sequenced was blood. The clonotype comes from a woman aged 40 to 49 with Graves' hyperthyroidism that later progressed to Graves' ophthalmopathy.

CDR3 in amino acids: CASSLWGADGYTF. For the CDR3, the DNA is TGTGCCAGCAGTTTGTGGGGGGCCGATGGCTACACCTTC. The chain is built from TRBV28 and TRBJ1-2; D possibly corresponds to TRBD1 (6 bases). The CDR3 contains 13 residues. V was pared by 3 bases and J by 6 bases, with 11 bases between. Looked up from germline, CDR1 is MDHEN and CDR2 is SYDVKM.